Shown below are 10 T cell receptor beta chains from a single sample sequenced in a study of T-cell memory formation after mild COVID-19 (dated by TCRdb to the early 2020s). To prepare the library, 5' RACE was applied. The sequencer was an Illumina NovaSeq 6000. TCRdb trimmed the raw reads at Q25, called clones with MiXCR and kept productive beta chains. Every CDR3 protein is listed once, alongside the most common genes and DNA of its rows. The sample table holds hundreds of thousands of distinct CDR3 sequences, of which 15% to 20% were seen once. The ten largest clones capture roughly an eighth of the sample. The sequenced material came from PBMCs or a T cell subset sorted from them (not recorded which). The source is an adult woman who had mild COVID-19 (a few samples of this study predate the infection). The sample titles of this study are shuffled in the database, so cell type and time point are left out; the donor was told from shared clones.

The DNA for the CDR3 is TGTGCCAGCAGCTTCCGGACAGGGAGCGCTTTCTTT. Translating gives CASSFRTGSAFF. The chain carries TRBV7-9 and TRBJ1-1, with TRBD1 matching over 8 bases. After removal of 3 bases from V and 11 bases from J, the junction contained 5 bases not matched to a gene. Germline V lookup: CDR1 SEHNR, CDR2 FQNEAQ (reference sequence). The CDR3 sequence is 12 residues long. The variable domain in full, completed from reference TRBV7-9 and TRBJ1-1, reads DTGVSQNPRHKITKRGQNVTFRCDPISEHNRLYWYRQTLGQGPEFLTYFQNEAQLEKSRLLSDRFSAERPKGSFSTLEIQRTEQGDSAMYLCASSFRTGSAFFGQGTRLTVV.

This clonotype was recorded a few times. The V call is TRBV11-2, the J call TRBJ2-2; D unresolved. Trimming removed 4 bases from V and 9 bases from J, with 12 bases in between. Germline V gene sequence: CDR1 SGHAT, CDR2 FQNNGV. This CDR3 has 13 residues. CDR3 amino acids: CASSSTIKRELFF. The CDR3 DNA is TGTGCCAGCAGCTCGACCATTAAAAGGGAGCTGTTTTTT.

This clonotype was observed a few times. CDR3 nucleotides: TGTGCCAGCACCATGATAGGACAGCCCCAGCATTTT. This encodes CASTMIGQPQHF. This chain joins TRBV12-3 or TRBV12-4 and TRBJ1-5, with D unresolved. The CDR3 runs to 12 residues. Trimming pared 7 bases from V and 7 bases from J, leaving 11 bases between.

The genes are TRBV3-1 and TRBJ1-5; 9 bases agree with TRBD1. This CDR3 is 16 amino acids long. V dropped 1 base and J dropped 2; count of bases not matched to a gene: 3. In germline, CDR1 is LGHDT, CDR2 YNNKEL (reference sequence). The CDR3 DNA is TGTGCCAGCAGCCAAGGGACAGGGGACGGCAATCAGCCCCAGCATTTT. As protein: CASSQGTGDGNQPQHF.

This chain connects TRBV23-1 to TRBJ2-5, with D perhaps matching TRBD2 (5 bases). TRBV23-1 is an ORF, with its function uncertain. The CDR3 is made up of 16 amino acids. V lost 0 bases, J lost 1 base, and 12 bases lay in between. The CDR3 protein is CASSQSVSGSQETQYF. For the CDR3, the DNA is TGCGCCAGCAGTCAATCCGTAAGCGGATCCCAAGAGACCCAGTACTTC.

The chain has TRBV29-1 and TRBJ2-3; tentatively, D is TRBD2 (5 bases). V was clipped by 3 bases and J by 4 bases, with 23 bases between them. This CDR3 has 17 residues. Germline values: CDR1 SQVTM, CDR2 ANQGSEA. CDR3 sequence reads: CSVEGLSSPVRADTQYF. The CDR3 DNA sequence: TGCAGCGTTGAGGGCCTCTCCAGTCCCGTGAGGGCAGATACGCAGTATTTT.

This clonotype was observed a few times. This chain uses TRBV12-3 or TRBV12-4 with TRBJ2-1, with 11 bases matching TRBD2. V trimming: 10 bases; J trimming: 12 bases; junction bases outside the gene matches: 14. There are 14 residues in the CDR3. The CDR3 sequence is CATGHGSGGARQFF. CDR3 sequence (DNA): TGTGCCACCGGGCACGGTAGCGGGGGGGCCCGGCAGTTCTTC.

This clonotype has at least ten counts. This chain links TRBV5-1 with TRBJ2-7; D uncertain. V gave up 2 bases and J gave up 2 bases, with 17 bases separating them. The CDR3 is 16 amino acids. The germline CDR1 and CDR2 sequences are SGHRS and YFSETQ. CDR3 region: CASSLRARTGTYEQYF. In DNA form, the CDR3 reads TGCGCCAGCAGCTTACGGGCAAGGACCGGTACCTACGAGCAGTACTTC.

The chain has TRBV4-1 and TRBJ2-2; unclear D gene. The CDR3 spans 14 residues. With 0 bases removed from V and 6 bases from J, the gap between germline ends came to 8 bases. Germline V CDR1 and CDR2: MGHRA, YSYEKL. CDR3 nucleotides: TGCGCCAGCAGCCAAGAGGAAAGCGCCGGGGAGCTGTTTTTT. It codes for CASSQEESAGELFF.

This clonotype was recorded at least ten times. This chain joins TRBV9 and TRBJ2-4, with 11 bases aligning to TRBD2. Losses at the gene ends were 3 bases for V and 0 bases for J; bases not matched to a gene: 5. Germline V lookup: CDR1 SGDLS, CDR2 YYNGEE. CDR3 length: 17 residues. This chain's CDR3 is CASSEGTSGLAKNIQYF. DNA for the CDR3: TGTGCCAGCAGCGAAGGGACTAGCGGATTAGCCAAAAACATTCAGTACTTC.